Listed here are 17 T cell receptor beta chains from one sample, sequenced in a study of Ad26.COV2.S vaccination and SARS-CoV-2 variants. The repertoire was sequenced with immunoSEQ multiplex PCR; TCRdb's copy has only in-frame clones and lacks some. The table has about 180,000 clones, roughly 85% seen once. The sample was peripheral blood, taken after recovery from COVID-19. The receptors originated from a human donor who had recovered from COVID-19.

The chain combines TRBV15 with TRBJ2-1; 9 bases fit TRBD1. The CDR3 runs to 15 residues. Germline lookup yields CDR1 LNHNV and CDR2 YYDKDF (reference sequence). V was clipped by 2 bases and J by 7 bases; unmatched bases: 6. The CDR3 sequence: CATSRKTGGGNEQFF. CDR3 in DNA: TGTGCCACCAGCAGAAAGACAGGGGGTGGGAATGAGCAGTTCTTC.

The chain recombines TRBV10-1 with TRBJ2-1; TRBD2 agrees at 10 bases. The length of the CDR3 is 17 residues. Germline V gene lookup returns CDR1 WNHNN and CDR2 SYGVQD (reference sequence). J gave up 1 base and V 3 bases, and 6 bases lay outside the gene matches. As DNA, the CDR3 is TGCGCCAGCAGTGACACTCGGACTAGCGGATCCTACAATGAGCAGTTCTTC. Amino acid sequence: CASSDTRTSGSYNEQFF.

The chain links TRBV5-6 to TRBJ1-2; D not resolved. Per the germline V gene, CDR1 is SGHDT and CDR2 is YYEEEE. Trimming pared 4 bases from V and 2 bases from J, leaving 9 bases between. The CDR3 has 13 residues. The DNA for the CDR3 is TGTGCCAGCAGCCTTAGTAAGAACTATGGCTACACCTTC. It yields the protein CASSLSKNYGYTF.

This sequence joins TRBV9 and TRBJ1-1; no definite D call. Between the trimmed V and J ends, which lost 4 bases and 5 bases, there was a span of 9 bases. Germline CDR1 and CDR2: SGDLS and YYNGEE. The CDR3 consists of 12 residues. Written as DNA, the CDR3 is TGTGCCAGCAGCCCACCTTCGACTGAAGCTTTCTTT. Amino acids: CASSPPSTEAFF.

This clone was counted a single time. The genes are TRBV27 and TRBJ2-5; TRBD2 matches 9 bases. V was pared by 2 bases and J by 4 bases, with 11 bases of the junction left unmatched. CDR1 is MNHEY and CDR2 is SMNVEV in the germline V gene (reference sequence). CDR3 length: 17 amino acids. CDR3 sequence: CASSLLGGGAGVETQYF. CDR3 nucleotides: TGTGCCAGCAGTTTACTCGGCGGGGGGGCGGGGGTAGAGACCCAGTACTTC.

The chain is built from TRBV25-1 and TRBJ2-3, with 13 bases that match TRBD2. The CDR3 runs to 18 residues. The V gene's germline CDR1 is MGHDK and CDR2 SYGVNS. V shed 6 bases, J shed 3 bases, and the junction held 12 bases outside the gene matches. CDR3 coding DNA: TGTGCCAGCAGCAGGGCCCCCGGGACTAGCGGGGAAACAGATACGCAGTATTTT. Protein product: CASSRAPGTSGETDTQYF. The variable domain in full, completed from reference TRBV25-1 and TRBJ2-3, reads EADIYQTPRYLVIGTGKKITLECSQTMGHDKMYWYQQDPGMELHLIHYSYGVNSTEKGDLSSESTVSRIRTEHFPLTLESARPSHTSQYLCASSRAPGTSGETDTQYFGPGTRLTVL.

This clone showed up just a few times. This sequence joins TRBV5-1 and TRBJ1-4; D is ambiguous. The CDR3 consists of 14 residues. Trimming took 0 bases from V and 2 from J, leaving 5 bases between them. Germline CDR1 SGHRS, CDR2 YFSETQ. The CDR3 region has the DNA TGCGCCAGCAGCTTGGGAGACACTAATGAAAAACTGTTTTTT. Protein: CASSLGDTNEKLFF.

The count of this clone is one. The CDR3 region has the DNA TGTGCCAGCAGTTACTCAGGGACAGGGCCTCAGCCCCAGCATTTT. Protein sequence: CASSYSGTGPQPQHF. The V and J genes are TRBV6-5 and TRBJ1-5; the match to TRBD1 covers 9 bases. CDR3 length: 15 amino acids. From germline, CDR1 is MNHEY and CDR2 SVGAGI. V shed 0 bases and J 6 bases; nucleotides not matched to a gene: 3.

This clone was found a few times. The gene calls are TRBV5-1 and TRBJ2-1; D uncertain. This CDR3 is 15 amino acids long. Trimming pared 2 bases from V and 3 bases from J, leaving 12 bases between. Germline CDR1 reads SGHRS; CDR2 reads YFSETQ. CDR3 DNA sequence: TGCGCCAGCAGCTTAGTTAAGCCTAACTACAATGAGCAGTTCTTC. This translates into CASSLVKPNYNEQFF. Combining the CDR3 with reference TRBV5-1 and TRBJ2-1 gives the whole variable domain KAGVTQTPRYLIKTRGQQVTLSCSPISGHRSVSWYQQTPGQGLQFLFEYFSETQRNKGNFPGRFSGRQFSNSRSEMNVSTLELGDSALYLCASSLVKPNYNEQFFGPGTRLTVL.

This clone was counted only a few times. V is TRBV7-9 and J is TRBJ1-1; possible D gene TRBD1, 5 bases. Trimming took 5 bases from V and 3 from J, leaving 10 bases between them. The CDR3 has 13 residues. CDR1 and CDR2 from the germline V gene are SEHNR and FQNEAQ (reference sequence). The CDR3 here is CASSTETDTEAFF. The CDR3, as DNA: TGTGCCAGCAGCACTGAGACAGACACTGAAGCTTTCTTT.

The chain couples TRBV2 to TRBJ2-5, with TRBD2 matching over 8 bases. The CDR3 contains 14 residues. The V gene end was trimmed by 8 bases and the J gene end by 9 bases; junction bases not matched to a gene: 14. CDR1 and CDR2 from the germline V gene are SNHLY and FYNNEI. CDR3 in amino acids: CASVSTSGLAAQYF. CDR3 coding DNA: TGTGCCAGCGTGAGTACTAGCGGCCTGGCGGCCCAGTACTTC.

V usage is TRBV18 and J usage is TRBJ2-7, with D hard to call. The CDR3 loop spans 16 amino acids. CDR1 KGHSH and CDR2 LQKENI come from the germline V gene. V was trimmed by 0 bases and J by 10 bases, leaving 22 bases between them. The CDR3 DNA reads as TGTGCCAGCTCACCACCGAACGGACGGAACCTACGAGACCAGTACTTC. Translated: CASSPPNGRNLRDQYF.

This chain links TRBV29-1 with TRBJ2-5; 11 nucleotides match TRBD2. CDR1 and CDR2 (germline): SQVTM, ANQGSEA. There are 15 residues in the CDR3. After removal of 8 bases from V and 6 bases from J, the junction contained 14 bases not matched to a gene. The CDR3 spells CSFASGLAVTKTQYF. DNA for the CDR3: TGCAGCTTCGCGTCGGGACTAGCGGTAACTAAGACCCAGTACTTC.

V is TRBV9 and J is TRBJ2-1, with D unclear. Trimming took off 0 bases at V and 9 bases at J, with 10 bases between the two ends. In germline, CDR1 is SGDLS, CDR2 YYNGEE. This CDR3 has 13 amino acids. CDR3 bases: TGTGCCAGCAGCGTAGACGAGAGGACTGAGCAGTTCTTC. Translation: CASSVDERTEQFF. The full variable domain, rest sourced from reference TRBV9 and TRBJ2-1, is DSGVTQTPKHLITATGQRVTLRCSPRSGDLSVYWYQQSLDQGLQFLIQYYNGEERAKGNILERFSAQQFPDLHSELNLSSLELGDSALYFCASSVDERTEQFFGPGTRLTVL.

The chain links TRBV6-5 to TRBJ1-5; unclear D gene. Germline loops: CDR1 MNHEY, CDR2 SVGAGI. V was clipped by 6 bases and J by 3 bases, with 15 bases between them. This CDR3 comprises 15 residues. CDR3 sequence (DNA): TGTGCCAGCAGCCCCGCCTTGGGGTTCAATCAGCCCCAGCATTTT. Protein sequence: CASSPALGFNQPQHF.

This clone was detected a few times. This rearrangement joins TRBV11-2 to TRBJ1-6; D remains unclear. Germline V gene lookup returns CDR1 SGHAT and CDR2 FQNNGV. CDR3 length: 13 amino acids. The V end was cut by 4 bases, the J end by 7 bases, with 8 bases between. The CDR3 loop is CASSSSWNSPLHF. CDR3 DNA: TGTGCCAGCAGCTCCTCGTGGAATTCACCCCTCCACTTT.

The chain uses TRBV10-3 and TRBJ2-5; 7 bases map to TRBD2. Germline CDR1 is ENHRY and CDR2 is SYGVKD. The trim removed 3 bases at V and 5 bases at J, leaving 9 bases unmatched. This CDR3 is 15 amino acids long. The CDR3 nucleotides read TGTGCCATCAGTGAAGGTCTAGCGGAAGGTGAGACCCAGTACTTC. It codes for CAISEGLAEGETQYF.